The 31 T cell receptor beta chains reported below all come from one sample, sequenced in a study of T cell repertoires in cytomegalovirus infection. Which antigens these TCRs recognize remains unknown. TCRdb reprocessed the reads with MiXCR, giving one entry per CDR3 protein. The sample has 900,000 to 950,000 distinct CDR3 sequences, roughly 30% seen once. The sample here was cultured CD8+ T cells from PBMCs, taken from culture after CMV antigen stimulation. These receptors came from a human donor in good health (CMV status not recorded). Some clones in this sample may be carry-over from other donors' samples.

The chain links TRBV28 to TRBJ1-1; TRBD1 matches at 7 bases. There are 13 residues in the CDR3. The trim removed 6 bases at V and 5 bases at J, leaving 6 bases unmatched. Looked up from germline, CDR1 is MDHEN and CDR2 is SYDVKM. The CDR3 DNA sequence: TGTGCCAGCAGGGGTACAGGGGAAACTGAAGCTTTCTTT. Protein sequence: CASRGTGETEAFF.

CDR3 amino acids: CASSRDKGGAGELFF. The CDR3 DNA sequence: TGTGCCAGCAGTAGGGACAAAGGGGGGGCCGGGGAGCTGTTTTTT. The genes are TRBV6-6 and TRBJ2-2; a weak D match, TRBD2 (7 bases). V lost 5 bases and J 6 bases, leaving 16 bases between the germline ends. The CDR3 has 15 residues. Germline V gene lookup returns CDR1 MNHNY and CDR2 SVGAGI (reference sequence).

A few counts support this clonotype. The chain recombines TRBV28 with TRBJ1-1, with 7 bases lining up with TRBD1. J gave up 6 bases and V 11 bases, and 9 bases lay outside the gene matches. This CDR3 contains 12 residues. Germline-derived CDR1 and CDR2 are MDHEN and SYDVKM. CDR3 loop: CAAQGNQAEAFF. The CDR3, as DNA: TGTGCCGCACAGGGGAACCAGGCTGAAGCTTTCTTT.

A word on this clonotype: One junction end does not reproduce the germline sequence, and a read error may be involved. The genes are TRBV6-1 and TRBJ1-5, with D possibly TRBD1 on 6 matching bases. Germline V CDR1 and CDR2: MNHNS, SASEGT. The CDR3 totals 19 residues. The CDR3 DNA reads TGTGCCAGTGGGGGGCGAGACCCGGGGAGGGGCTATAGCAATCGGCCCCAGCATTTT. It specifies CASGGRDPGRGYSNRPQHF.

The V and J genes are TRBV4-2 and TRBJ1-3, with no clear D. V gave up 1 base and J gave up 3 bases, with 10 bases separating them. Per the germline V gene, CDR1 is LGHNA and CDR2 is YNFKEQ. The CDR3 covers 15 residues. The CDR3 DNA is TGTGCCAGCAGCCAAGGAGGAGGTTATGGAAACACCATATATTTT. The encoded protein is CASSQGGGYGNTIYF.

Written as DNA, the CDR3 is TGTGCCAGCAGTTGGCGGGGGCCCTACGAGCAGTACTTC. Translation: CASSWRGPYEQYF. The rearrangement uses TRBV12-3 or TRBV12-4 and TRBJ2-7, with a possible D match to TRBD2 (7 bases). Trimming pared 4 bases from V and 2 bases from J, leaving 9 bases between. This CDR3 has 13 amino acids.

The sample holds a few counts of this clonotype. This chain links TRBV6-2 or TRBV6-3 with TRBJ2-5; D is ambiguous. CDR1 and CDR2 (germline): MNHEY, SVGEGT. This CDR3 comprises 14 residues. V was cut by 2 bases and J by 5 bases, with 12 bases left in between. The CDR3 DNA sequence: TGTGCCAGCAGTTACAAGGGATCCGGCGAGACCCAGTACTTC. This gives the protein CASSYKGSGETQYF.

In its sample, this clonotype was seen a few times. The rearrangement links TRBV5-1 to TRBJ1-1; maybe TRBD1 (6 bases). The ends were cut back, 0 bases at V and 4 bases at J, with 13 bases in the middle. Germline V CDR1 and CDR2: SGHRS, YFSETQ. This CDR3 region has 15 residues. The CDR3 coding sequence is TGCGCCAGCAGCTTGGGAGGGGGGGTGAGCACTGAAGCTTTCTTT. Amino acid sequence: CASSLGGGVSTEAFF.

This clonotype has just a few counts. In DNA form, the CDR3 reads TGTGCCAGCAGCTTCCCCGGAGGACAGGGTTTGGAGACCCAGTACTTC. Residues: CASSFPGGQGLETQYF. V gene TRBV7-8 combines with J gene TRBJ2-5, with 8 bases aligning to TRBD1. The V gene end was trimmed by 3 bases and the J gene end by 5 bases; junction bases not matched to a gene: 11. The CDR3 loop spans 16 amino acids. CDR1 SGHVS and CDR2 FQNEAQ come from the germline V gene.

The CDR3 bases are TGTGCCAGCGGGCATATGACACCCTCCTACAATGAGCAGTTCTTC. Its protein is CASGHMTPSYNEQFF. V gene TRBV11-2 combines with J gene TRBJ2-1; no definite D call. From germline, CDR1 is SGHAT and CDR2 FQNNGV. This CDR3 has 15 amino acids. V lost 8 bases and J lost 0, with 14 bases in between.

This clonotype was counted between two and nine times. This chain joins TRBV7-2 and TRBJ1-4, with D maybe TRBD1 (6 bases). Trimming shortened V by 4 bases and J by 8 bases, and 17 bases separated the two germline ends. Germline V gene sequence: CDR1 SGHTA, CDR2 FQGNSA. CDR3 length: 15 residues. CDR3 sequence: CASSSRDTGWEKLFF. For the CDR3, the DNA is TGTGCCAGCAGCTCTAGGGACACCGGCTGGGAAAAACTGTTTTTT.

The chain employs TRBV7-6 and TRBJ2-2; either TRBD1 or TRBD2 may fit D (6 bases each). This CDR3 comprises 16 residues. Germline-derived CDR1 and CDR2 are SGHVS and FNYEAQ. Trimming removed 3 bases from V and 1 base from J, with 12 bases in between. The CDR3 nucleotides are TGTGCCAGCAGCTTCCCCCGGGGGCGGAACACCGGGGAGCTGTTTTTT. Residues: CASSFPRGRNTGELFF.

The V call is TRBV4-3, the J call TRBJ1-2; 9 bases line up with TRBD1. This CDR3 region has 19 residues. With V trimmed by 0 bases and J by 6 bases, 17 bases remained unmatched. Germline-derived CDR1 and CDR2 are LGHNA and YSLEER. In nucleotides, the CDR3 is TGCGCCAGCAGCCAAGATTTCCGGGACAGGGAAGGAAGGAGGGATGGCTACACCTTC. It specifies CASSQDFRDREGRRDGYTF.

This rearrangement joins TRBV7-9 to TRBJ1-2, with a weak D call TRBD1 (5 bases). CDR1 is SEHNR, CDR2 FQNEAQ, per germline (reference sequence). The ends were cut back, 3 bases at V and 4 bases at J, with 12 bases in the middle. This CDR3 comprises 14 residues. CDR3 in amino acids: CASSLGVESYGYTF. The CDR3 DNA reads as TGTGCCAGCAGCTTGGGGGTTGAGAGCTATGGCTACACCTTC.

This clonotype was detected a few times. The chain has TRBV14 and TRBJ1-3; no definite D call. The length of the CDR3 is 15 residues. Trimming took 4 bases from V and 3 from J, leaving 13 bases between them. Germline CDR1 reads SGHDN; CDR2 reads FVKESK. CDR3 DNA sequence: TGTGCCAGCAGCCCCGTCCCCGGGATTGGAAACACCATATATTTT. This translates into CASSPVPGIGNTIYF.

This clonotype has a handful of counts. The chain uses TRBV6-8 and TRBJ2-7, with D perhaps matching TRBD1 (5 bases). The V and J ends lost 0 bases and 4 bases respectively, with 10 bases between them. Germline V CDR1 and CDR2: MNHGY, SAAAGT. CDR3 length equals 14 residues. CDR3 in DNA: TGTGCCAGCAGTTACTCTGGCAGGGTGTACGAGCAGTACTTC. It specifies CASSYSGRVYEQYF.

The chain uses TRBV20-1 and TRBJ1-5; possible D gene TRBD1, 6 bases. The V gene's germline CDR1 is DFQATT and CDR2 SNEGSKA (reference sequence). This CDR3 has 17 amino acids. V lost 6 bases to trimming and J lost 4 bases, with 25 bases between them. In nucleotides, the CDR3 is TGCAGTGCCCAACCTTACAGGGCAGTACAGATAAATCAGCCCCAGCATTTT. Encoded protein: CSAQPYRAVQINQPQHF.

The sample holds many counts of this clonotype. This rearrangement joins TRBV12-3 or TRBV12-4 to TRBJ2-4; D might be TRBD1 (7 bases). The CDR3 has 18 residues. Deletions cut 1 base from V and 3 bases from J, with 19 bases between. CDR3: CASSLEGSGGLFKNIQYF. Written as DNA, the CDR3 is TGTGCCAGCAGTTTAGAAGGGTCAGGGGGGCTTTTCAAAAACATTCAGTACTTC.

The V and J genes are TRBV7-9 and TRBJ1-5; the D gene is possibly TRBD1 (5 bases). The CDR3 runs to 14 residues. In germline, CDR1 is SEHNR, CDR2 FQNEAQ (reference sequence). V dropped 7 bases and J dropped 3 bases, with 13 bases sitting between them. CDR3 in DNA: TGTGCCAGCACTCCGGGGGAAGTCAATCAGCCCCAGCATTTT. Its translation is CASTPGEVNQPQHF.

The chain combines TRBV6-6 with TRBJ2-3; D is unresolved. Germline V lookup: CDR1 MNHNY, CDR2 SVGAGI (reference sequence). CDR3 length equals 13 residues. The V end was cut by 2 bases, the J end by 6 bases, with 9 bases between. In nucleotides, the CDR3 is TGTGCCAGCAGTTACATGGCCGCTGATACGCAGTATTTT. Its translation: CASSYMAADTQYF.

This clonotype was seen at least ten times. The chain recombines TRBV7-6 with TRBJ2-7, with D hard to call. The ends were cut back, 4 bases at V and 0 bases at J, with 13 bases in the middle. The length of the CDR3 is 15 residues. Germline CDR1 reads SGHVS; CDR2 reads FNYEAQ. CDR3 DNA sequence: TGTGCCAGCAGCTCCCGGACCTTTAGCTCCTACGAGCAGTACTTC. This translates into CASSSRTFSSYEQYF.

This clonotype turned up a few times. The gene calls are TRBV6-1 and TRBJ1-2, with TRBD1 matching over 7 bases. Germline V gene lookup returns CDR1 MNHNS and CDR2 SASEGT. The trim removed 7 bases at V and 5 bases at J, leaving 10 bases unmatched. The CDR3 contains 14 residues. CDR3 region: CASTDGTVAYGYTF. CDR3 DNA sequence: TGTGCCAGCACCGACGGGACAGTCGCGTATGGCTACACCTTC.

The V call is TRBV10-3, the J call TRBJ2-3; perhaps TRBD2 as D (6 bases). CDR3 length: 16 amino acids. Deletions cut 4 bases from V and 0 bases from J, with 14 bases between. In germline, CDR1 is ENHRY, CDR2 SYGVKD. The CDR3 reads CAISGNSGISTDTQYF. CDR3 nucleotides: TGTGCCATCAGTGGTAATAGCGGTATTAGCACAGATACGCAGTATTTT.

This clonotype was detected a few times. The rearrangement joins TRBV20-1 to TRBJ1-4, with TRBD1 matching 9 bases. Germline V gene data show CDR1 as DFQATT and CDR2 as SNEGSKA (reference sequence). The CDR3 has 13 amino acids. V dropped 3 bases and J dropped 8; count of bases not matched to a gene: 4. In DNA, the CDR3 is TGCAGTGCTAGGGGACAGGGTGGGGAAAAACTGTTTTTT. Translation: CSARGQGGEKLFF.

This clonotype came up a few times. For the CDR3, the DNA is TGCGCCAGCAGCCACCTAACGACAGGGGCTGCAACAGATACGCAGTATTTT. This gives the protein CASSHLTTGAATDTQYF. The chain is built from TRBV4-1 and TRBJ2-3; 8 bases fit TRBD1. The CDR3 is made up of 17 amino acids. Germline V gene sequence: CDR1 MGHRA, CDR2 YSYEKL. V was clipped by 3 bases and J by 3 bases; unmatched bases: 11.

This clonotype was picked up many times. The gene calls are TRBV12-3 or TRBV12-4 and TRBJ2-1, with D perhaps TRBD2 (6 bases). The V and J ends lost 6 bases and 2 bases respectively, with 14 bases between them. The CDR3 is 15 amino acids. The chain's CDR3 is CASSERLGPYNEQFF. CDR3 nucleotide sequence: TGTGCCAGCAGCGAAAGACTAGGGCCCTACAATGAGCAGTTCTTC.

This clonotype has only a few counts. The rearrangement joins TRBV6-5 to TRBJ2-1, with D possibly matching TRBD2 (5 bases). In germline, CDR1 is MNHEY, CDR2 SVGAGI. Trimming removed 1 base at V and 7 bases at J, with 11 bases between. The CDR3 has 14 amino acids. CDR3 residues: CASSYYGVGNEQFF. The DNA for the CDR3 is TGTGCCAGCAGTTACTACGGGGTGGGGAATGAGCAGTTCTTC.

The chain combines TRBV12-5 with TRBJ2-3; D is possibly TRBD2 (5 bases). CDR3 length: 15 amino acids. Deletions cut 8 bases from V and 8 bases from J, with 23 bases between. Germline lookup yields CDR1 LGHNT and CDR2 FRNRAP. Here the CDR3 reads CASSLSGEGHPTQYF. The CDR3 DNA sequence: TGTGCTAGTTCCCTATCGGGTGAGGGCCATCCTACGCAGTATTTT.

The chain couples TRBV27 to TRBJ2-2; D may match TRBD1 or TRBD2 (5 bases each). The germline gives CDR1 MNHEY, CDR2 SMNVEV (reference sequence). The CDR3 contains 14 residues. Trimming removed 3 bases at V and 6 bases at J, with 11 bases between. CDR3: CASSFSEGSGELFF. The CDR3 DNA is TGTGCCAGCAGTTTTTCAGAGGGGTCCGGGGAGCTGTTTTTT.

Many counts were recorded for this clonotype. The rearrangement uses TRBV7-9 and TRBJ2-1; a weak D match, TRBD1 (5 bases). The germline V and J ends were trimmed by 2 bases and 8 bases, with 7 bases remaining between them. The CDR3 is 12 amino acids. Germline assignment: CDR1 SEHNR and CDR2 FQNEAQ (reference sequence). CDR3 protein: CASSLRGYEQFF. The CDR3 coding sequence is TGTGCCAGCAGCTTAAGGGGCTATGAGCAGTTCTTC.

The J gene is TRBJ1-2, the V gene TRBV28; perhaps TRBD1 as D (6 bases). V was shortened by 7 bases and J by 8 bases, with 23 bases between the two germline ends. The CDR3 covers 15 residues. CDR1 and CDR2 (germline): MDHEN, SYDVKM. CDR3 sequence (DNA): TGTGCCAGCACCCCTCCGGGGGGGCCTAGGGGAGGCTACACCTTC. Its translation: CASTPPGGPRGGYTF.